The 28 T cell receptor beta chains reported below all come from one sample, sequenced in a study of cytomegalovirus exposure and HLA in healthy donors. Use of 60 Vbeta and 13 Jbeta primers characterized the PCR. Sequenced by immunoSEQ multiplex PCR; TCRdb stores in-frame clones only, minus some. The sample holds roughly 140,000 clones, about 79% seen once. The sequencing input was PBMCs. These receptors were obtained from a male donor in good health and CMV-seronegative.

The chain is built from TRBV29-1 and TRBJ1-2; 7 bases agree with TRBD1. CDR3 length equals 12 residues. The J segment lost 8 bases and the V segment lost 7 bases, leaving 10 bases of the junction unmatched. Germline lookup yields CDR1 SQVTM and CDR2 ANQGSEA. The CDR3 DNA reads TGCAGCGCAAACGAGGAGACAGGGGGCTACACCTTC. Translated, it gives CSANEETGGYTF.

V is TRBV11-2 and J is TRBJ1-2, with D tentatively TRBD1 (6 bases). CDR1 and CDR2 (germline): SGHAT, FQNNGV. The V and J ends lost 5 bases and 8 bases respectively, with 18 bases between them. CDR3 length: 14 residues. This CDR3 is CASSPGAGSRGYTF. CDR3 bases: TGTGCCAGCAGCCCAGGGGCTGGCTCTAGGGGCTACACCTTC.

In this sample, this clone turned up once. V usage is TRBV25-1 and J usage is TRBJ2-1, with TRBD2 matching over 13 bases. This CDR3 contains 15 residues. Germline CDR1 reads MGHDK; CDR2 reads SYGVNS. Losses at the gene ends were 5 bases for V and 8 bases for J; bases not matched to a gene: 6. The CDR3 is CASSLGLAGVYEQFF. The CDR3 region has the DNA TGTGCCAGCAGTTTAGGACTAGCGGGAGTATATGAGCAGTTCTTC.

J is TRBJ2-3 and V is TRBV11-2; 10 nucleotides match TRBD2. The V and J ends lost 3 bases and 5 bases, in that order; junction bases with no gene match: 5. The CDR3 covers 15 residues. Per germline, CDR1 SGHAT and CDR2 FQNNGV. The DNA for the CDR3 is TGTGCCAGCAGCTTGACTAGCGGGCTTGGAGATACGCAGTATTTT. As protein: CASSLTSGLGDTQYF.

This clone was recorded only once. The J gene is TRBJ2-5, the V gene TRBV5-5; 7 bases are shared with TRBD1. Germline V gene lookup returns CDR1 SGHKS and CDR2 YYEKEE (reference sequence). There are 14 residues in the CDR3. V shed 4 bases, J shed 3 bases, and the junction held 6 bases outside the gene matches. CDR3 loop: CASSHKTGEETQYF. DNA for the CDR3: TGTGCCAGCAGCCACAAAACAGGGGAAGAGACCCAGTACTTC.

This clone was found a few times. The chain recombines TRBV6-6 with TRBJ1-3, with D uncertain. This CDR3 region has 13 residues. The ends were cut back, 8 bases at V and 4 bases at J, with 12 bases in the middle. CDR1 is MNHNY and CDR2 is SVGAGI in the germline V gene (reference sequence). CDR3 sequence (DNA): TGTGCCAGCTTAGAGTCCCCCGGAAACACCATATATTTT. The encoded protein is CASLESPGNTIYF.

V and J are TRBV10-3 and TRBJ2-3; TRBD2 matches 11 bases. After removal of 6 bases from V and 1 base from J, the junction contained 3 bases not matched to a gene. In germline, CDR1 is ENHRY, CDR2 SYGVKD. The length of the CDR3 is 15 residues. The CDR3, as DNA: TGTGCCATCAGCACACTAGCGGGAGGCACAGATACGCAGTATTTT. It encodes CAISTLAGGTDTQYF.

The V and J genes are TRBV4-3 and TRBJ2-2; 8 nucleotides align to TRBD1. Germline V gene lookup returns CDR1 LGHNA and CDR2 YSLEER. The length of the CDR3 is 16 residues. Trimming removed 5 bases from V and 3 bases from J; junction bases left unmatched: 8. In DNA, the CDR3 is TGCGCCAGCAGCTTACCGGGACAGGAAGACACCGGGGAGCTGTTTTTT. Protein sequence: CASSLPGQEDTGELFF.

V is TRBV5-1 and J is TRBJ1-1, with D possibly being TRBD1 (5 bases). V lost 0 bases to trimming and J lost 5 bases, with 11 bases between them. Germline CDR1 is SGHRS and CDR2 is YFSETQ. CDR3 size: 14 residues. The CDR3 sequence: CASSLEGFGTEAFF. Here the CDR3 DNA reads TGCGCCAGCAGCTTGGAGGGGTTCGGGACTGAAGCTTTCTTT.

This chain links TRBV2 with TRBJ2-7; the D gene is possibly TRBD2 (7 bases). The V gene's germline CDR1 is SNHLY and CDR2 FYNNEI. Trimming pared 2 bases from V and 5 bases from J, leaving 19 bases between. The CDR3 is made up of 16 amino acids. The CDR3 bases are TGTGCCAGCAGTGAAAGGTTCGGGGGGCTTATGAACGAGCAGTACTTC. Residues: CASSERFGGLMNEQYF.

The chain combines TRBV7-2 with TRBJ2-5; D is undetermined. V lost 4 bases and J 4 bases, leaving 7 bases between the germline ends. This CDR3 region has 12 residues. Germline V lookup: CDR1 SGHTA, CDR2 FQGNSA. CDR3 bases: TGTGCCAGCAGCTCCTCACTAGAGACCCAGTACTTC. This codes for CASSSSLETQYF.

V usage is TRBV5-1 and J usage is TRBJ2-2, with TRBD1 as a possible D gene (6 bases). The length of the CDR3 is 15 residues. With 2 bases removed from V and 0 bases from J, the gap between germline ends came to 8 bases. The germline gives CDR1 SGHRS, CDR2 YFSETQ. DNA for the CDR3: TGCGCCAGCAGCTTTACAGGGTCGAACACCGGGGAGCTGTTTTTT. It is translated as CASSFTGSNTGELFF. Variable domain in full (rest from reference TRBV5-1 and TRBJ2-2): KAGVTQTPRYLIKTRGQQVTLSCSPISGHRSVSWYQQTPGQGLQFLFEYFSETQRNKGNFPGRFSGRQFSNSRSEMNVSTLELGDSALYLCASSFTGSNTGELFFGEGSRLTVL.

This clone was observed a handful of times. The CDR3 coding sequence is TGTGCCAGCAGTGAAGGACTAGAGGTACACGAGCAGTACTTC. This gives the protein CASSEGLEVHEQYF. The chain combines TRBV6-5 with TRBJ2-7; 7 bases agree with TRBD2. Trimming took 5 bases from V and 5 from J; bases not matched to a gene: 9. This CDR3 is built from 14 residues. In germline, CDR1 is MNHEY, CDR2 SVGAGI.

The rearrangement uses TRBV14 and TRBJ2-3; D possibly corresponds to TRBD1 (6 bases). Trimming shortened V by 1 base and J by 3 bases, and 11 bases separated the two germline ends. The CDR3 has 15 amino acids. Germline lookup yields CDR1 SGHDN and CDR2 FVKESK. As DNA, the CDR3 is TGTGCCAGCAGCCAAGTGACGGGACAAACAGATACGCAGTATTTT. Protein sequence: CASSQVTGQTDTQYF.

The V call is TRBV20-1, the J call TRBJ2-3; D uncertain. The CDR3 has 11 residues. The ends were cut back, 8 bases at V and 0 bases at J, with 6 bases in the middle. Per germline, CDR1 DFQATT and CDR2 SNEGSKA (reference sequence). The CDR3 sequence is CSPLSTDTQYF. CDR3 in DNA: TGCAGTCCCCTGAGCACAGATACGCAGTATTTT.

To note about this clone: Compared with germline, one end of the junction differs, possibly owing to a read error. The CDR3 protein is CSSSIGGGITEAFF. The CDR3 DNA reads TGTTCCAGCAGCATCGGCGGGGGGATTACTGAAGCTTTCTTT. The genes are TRBV7-9 and TRBJ1-1; D is possibly TRBD1 (5 bases). Germline CDR1 SEHNR, CDR2 FQNEAQ (reference sequence). CDR3 length: 14 residues.

This chain joins TRBV7-9 and TRBJ2-1, with 8 bases identical to TRBD2. The J segment lost 9 bases and the V segment lost 1 base, leaving 11 bases of the junction unmatched. CDR1 SEHNR and CDR2 FQNEAQ come from the germline V gene (reference sequence). This CDR3 has 16 amino acids. CDR3 residues: CASSLGRSGTRSEQFF. The CDR3 DNA is TGTGCCAGCAGCTTAGGGCGATCCGGGACTAGAAGTGAGCAGTTCTTC. The entire variable domain, with the rest obtained from reference TRBV7-9 and TRBJ2-1, is as follows: DTGVSQNPRHKITKRGQNVTFRCDPISEHNRLYWYRQTLGQGPEFLTYFQNEAQLEKSRLLSDRFSAERPKGSFSTLEIQRTEQGDSAMYLCASSLGRSGTRSEQFFGPGTRLTVL.

The chain links TRBV6-1 to TRBJ1-1; 12 bases agree with TRBD1. Germline V gene lookup returns CDR1 MNHNS and CDR2 SASEGT. The trim removed 4 bases at V and 0 bases at J, leaving 12 bases unmatched. CDR3 size: 19 residues. CDR3 nucleotides: TGTGCCAGCAGTGCCGGGACAGGGGGCCATATTAAGATGAACACTGAAGCTTTCTTT. Its protein is CASSAGTGGHIKMNTEAFF.

This chain uses TRBV30 with TRBJ1-5; possibly TRBD1 for D (6 bases). Trimming pared 0 bases from V and 6 bases from J, leaving 9 bases between. This CDR3 contains 13 residues. Germline CDR1 reads GTSNPN; CDR2 reads SVGIG (reference sequence). CDR3 bases: TGTGCCTGGAGTGTCGGGGGGGCTCAGCCCCAGCATTTT. It specifies CAWSVGGAQPQHF. Full variable domain (outside the CDR3, taken from reference TRBV30 and TRBJ1-5): SQTIHQWPATLVQPVGSPLSLECTVEGTSNPNLYWYRQAAGRGLQLLFYSVGIGQISSEVPQNLSASRPQDRQFILSSKKLLLSDSGFYLCAWSVGGAQPQHFGDGTRLSIL.

The chain combines TRBV9 with TRBJ2-1; D is perhaps TRBD1 (5 bases). Trimming took off 0 bases at V and 8 bases at J, with 15 bases between the two ends. Looked up from germline, CDR1 is SGDLS and CDR2 is YYNGEE. The CDR3 runs 15 residues. The CDR3 loop reads CASSVGAIRGDEQFF. DNA for the CDR3: TGTGCCAGCAGCGTAGGGGCTATTAGGGGCGATGAGCAGTTCTTC.

This clone was counted once. The chain links TRBV30 to TRBJ2-2, with D perhaps matching TRBD2 (6 bases). CDR1 is GTSNPN, CDR2 SVGIG, per germline (reference sequence). V lost 2 bases and J lost 2, with 12 bases in between. This CDR3 spans 15 amino acids. The CDR3 sequence is CAWSRGIANTGELFF. The CDR3 nucleotides are TGTGCCTGGAGTCGCGGGATCGCAAACACCGGGGAGCTGTTTTTT.

V usage is TRBV27 and J usage is TRBJ2-1; the match to TRBD1 covers 11 bases. J lost 4 bases, V lost 2 bases, and 4 bases had no gene match. CDR1 is MNHEY, CDR2 SMNVEV, per germline (reference sequence). The CDR3 is 16 amino acids. The CDR3 sequence is CASSLEGQGAYNEQFF. The DNA for the CDR3 is TGTGCCAGCAGTTTAGAAGGACAGGGGGCTTACAATGAGCAGTTCTTC.

The chain uses TRBV27 and TRBJ2-3; 9 positions match TRBD1. The junction had 7 bases not matched to a gene; V was cut back by 7 bases and J by 2 bases. CDR1 and CDR2 (germline): MNHEY, SMNVEV (reference sequence). The length of the CDR3 is 15 residues. CDR3 DNA: TGTGCCAGCACTCCCGGGACAGGGTTCACAGATACGCAGTATTTT. It yields the protein CASTPGTGFTDTQYF.

J is TRBJ1-2 and V is TRBV4-3; 12 bases match TRBD1. The germline CDR1 and CDR2 sequences are LGHNA and YSLEER. The V gene end was trimmed by 4 bases and the J gene end by 5 bases; junction bases not matched to a gene: 14. The CDR3 totals 18 residues. The CDR3 sequence is CASSLALGQGAGFYGYTF. The CDR3 DNA is TGCGCCAGCAGCCTAGCGTTGGGACAGGGGGCTGGATTTTATGGCTACACCTTC.

This clone showed up just once. V is TRBV29-1 and J is TRBJ1-2; D call uncertain. The germline CDR1 and CDR2 sequences are SQVTM and ANQGSEA. This CDR3 is built from 14 residues. Trimming cost V 2 bases and J 4 bases, with 14 bases left between them. The chain's CDR3 is CSVEREDGSYGYTF. Here the CDR3 DNA reads TGCAGCGTTGAACGGGAAGACGGTAGCTATGGCTACACCTTC.

The chain employs TRBV9 and TRBJ1-2; D possibly corresponds to TRBD1 (6 bases). V was trimmed by 4 bases and J by 8 bases, leaving 18 bases between them. This CDR3 has 14 amino acids. The germline V gene encodes CDR1 SGDLS and CDR2 YYNGEE. CDR3 residues: CASSPGGGRGGYTF. DNA for the CDR3: TGTGCCAGCAGCCCAGGTGGGGGCAGAGGGGGCTACACCTTC.

The genes are TRBV28 and TRBJ2-4, with a tentative D call TRBD2 (6 bases). This CDR3 is built from 20 residues. Trimming took 3 bases from V and 0 from J, leaving 24 bases between them. Germline assignment: CDR1 MDHEN and CDR2 SYDVKM. The CDR3 loop is CASSFLGVGGRGRAKNIQYF. CDR3 sequence (DNA): TGTGCCAGCAGTTTTTTAGGCGTGGGAGGCCGTGGTAGAGCCAAAAACATTCAGTACTTC.

V gene TRBV5-4 combines with J gene TRBJ1-5; 9 bases line up with TRBD1. Trimming cost V 1 base and J 5 bases; bases outside gene matches: 13. Germline CDR1 reads SGHNT; CDR2 reads YYREEE (reference sequence). The CDR3 is 18 residues long. The CDR3 loop is CASSLNIGTGNYDQPQHF. The CDR3 DNA sequence: TGTGCCAGCAGCTTGAACATCGGGACAGGGAATTACGATCAGCCCCAGCATTTT.